This T cell receptor (beta chain) emerged from a study of T cells in localized non-small cell lung cancer. Study results and limitations: Adjacent lung held a median roughly 50 of the top 100 tumor clones. Longer overall survival was associated with a higher density of T cells in the blood. Heterogeneity stays possible, as sequencing covered only one tumor region.

The CDR3 runs 14 residues. V shed 1 base and J shed 7 bases, with 14 bases lying between them. Germline V lookup: CDR1 SGHRS, CDR2 YFSETQ. Here immunoSEQ multiplex PCR was the method, and the copy in TCRdb shows in-frame clones only, minus some. In the table there are under 4,000 clones, roughly 25% of which are singletons. This clone was counted a few times. Antigen unknown. The V call is TRBV5-1, the J call TRBJ1-1; TRBD1 might be the D (6 bases). Sequences were derived from lung tumor tissue, sampled before any cancer treatment. The receptor's source is a male donor aged 60 or over with stage I lung adenocarcinoma. CDR3 amino acids: CASSLQEGGGEAFF. The CDR3 region has the DNA TGCGCCAGCAGCTTGCAGGAGGGGGGAGGTGAAGCTTTCTTT.